This T cell receptor (beta chain) is drawn from a study of T cell repertoires in cytomegalovirus infection. TCRdb processed the reads anew with MiXCR; each CDR3 protein has one entry. Counted here are about 260,000 distinct CDR3 sequences, roughly 9.1% occurring once; the ten biggest clones make up about 16%. Overall study results and limits: It was HLA-C-restricted CMV-specific TCR beta clonotypes that dominated the response ex vivo.

This clonotype was counted many times. What it binds is not known. The receptor was isolated from a human donor in good health (CMV status not recorded). Some clones in this sample may be carry-over from other donors' samples. The material sequenced was PBMCs.

CDR3 residues: CASSLGQGVAYEQYF. CDR3 DNA: TGTGCCAGCAGCTTAGGACAGGGGGTGGCCTACGAGCAGTACTTC. This chain uses TRBV7-2 with TRBJ2-7, with 9 bases aligning to TRBD1. V dropped 1 base and J dropped 2; count of bases not matched to a gene: 3. Germline V lookup: CDR1 SGHTA, CDR2 FQGNSA. This CDR3 spans 15 amino acids.